A selection of T cell receptor beta chains follows, all from one sample in a study of blood T cell repertoires in COVID-19. Profiling relied on immunoSEQ multiplex PCR, and the TCRdb table lists in-frame clones only, not all of them. Of more than 65,000 clones listed, roughly 85% are singletons. The sample was peripheral blood. The receptors originated from a man of 80 years or more with acute or convalescent COVID-19. Both conserved end residues are part of each CDR3. Each record gives: clone size, J gene, D gene, V gene, CDR3 DNA, CDR3 protein. A D gene is named only where the DNA matches it firmly. Clone size, where shown, is once, few, many, or a class for clones that have expanded.

NA | TRBJ2-3 | TRBD2 | TRBV4-2 | TGTGCCAGCAGCCTGTCGGGAGGGGGGACTAGCGGGACACCTAGGGGCCCAGATACGCAGTATTTT | CASSLSGGGTSGTPRGPDTQYF
NA | TRBJ1-1 | TRBD1 | TRBV7-2 | TGTGCCAGCAGCTCGACAGGGGAGTTCACTGAAGCTTTCTTT | CASSSTGEFTEAFF
NA | TRBJ1-5 | NA | TRBV4-1 | TGCGCCAGCAGCCAAGCCAACGGTCAGCCCCAGCATTTT | CASSQANGQPQHF
NA | TRBJ2-3 | TRBD2 | TRBV11-1 | TGTGCCAGCAGCCCCCGACTAGCGGGAGAAACAGATACGCAGTATTTT | CASSPRLAGETDTQYF
NA | TRBJ1-1 | NA | TRBV6-2/TRBV6-3 | TGTGCCAGCAGTTACTATGGCGGACTCTCCACTGAAGCTTTCTTT | CASSYYGGLSTEAFF
NA | TRBJ2-7 | TRBD2 | TRBV2 | TGTGCCAGCAGTGACGGACTAGCGGGGGTGCTACTCTCCTACGAGCAGTACTTC | CASSDGLAGVLLSYEQYF
once | TRBJ1-5 | NA | TRBV10-1 | TGCGCCAGCAGTGAGTCGGGCAGGGATCGGAATCAGCCCCAGCATTTT | CASSESGRDRNQPQHF
NA | TRBJ2-1 | TRBD2 | TRBV5-6 | TGTGCCAGCAGCCACGGAAGCGGGGGACTCCTTCCTGGTGAGCAGTTCTTC | CASSHGSGGLLPGEQFF
NA | TRBJ2-3 | NA | TRBV6-5 | TGTGCCAGCAGTTACTCGACGGTGACAGTCACAGATACGCAGTATTTT | CASSYSTVTVTDTQYF
once | TRBJ1-3 | NA | TRBV18 | TGTGCCAGCTCGGAGGGAGACACCATATATTTT | CASSEGDTIYF
NA | TRBJ2-3 | TRBD2 | TRBV4-1 | TGCGCCAGCAGCCAGGTCCTTTTCCGGCGGGAGGGAGATACGCAGTATTTT | CASSQVLFRREGDTQYF
once | TRBJ1-5 | TRBD1 | TRBV5-1 | TGCGCCAGCAGCTTGCAAGGGGGCGGCGGGCAGCCCCAGCATTTT | CASSLQGGGGQPQHF
NA | TRBJ1-5 | TRBD1 | TRBV5-1 | TGCGCCAGCAGCTTGGGACAGGGGGCTCAGCCCCAGCATTTT | CASSLGQGAQPQHF
NA | TRBJ2-1 | TRBD2 | TRBV5-4 | TGTGCCAGCAGCCCGGGACTAGCGGGTGGCGGTGAGCAGTTCTTC | CASSPGLAGGGEQFF
NA | TRBJ2-3 | TRBD2 | TRBV5-4 | TGTGCCAGCAGCCTCCCCACTAGCGGGAGCAACACAGATACGCAGTATTTT | CASSLPTSGSNTDTQYF
NA | TRBJ2-1 | TRBD1 | TRBV7-2 | TGTGCCAGCAGCTTATGGGACAGGGGGTACAATGAGCAGTTCTTC | CASSLWDRGYNEQFF
once | TRBJ2-5 | TRBD2 | TRBV5-4 | TGTGCCAGCAGCTCTAGCGGGGGAGGAGGGGAGACCCAGTACTTC | CASSSSGGGGETQYF
once | TRBJ1-1 | TRBD1 | TRBV9 | TGTGCCAGCAGCTCACCCCTTCGGGACAGGGAAGCTTTCTTT | CASSSPLRDREAFF
NA | TRBJ2-1 | TRBD2 | TRBV7-9 | TGTGCCAGCAGCGAACCGGGACTAGCTATCAATGAGCAGTTCTTC | CASSEPGLAINEQFF
NA | TRBJ2-1 | NA | TRBV5-8 | TGTGCCAGCAGCTTGATAAATGAGCAGTTCTTC | CASSLINEQFF
NA | TRBJ2-5 | TRBD2 | TRBV3-1/TRBV3-2 | TGTGCCAGCAGCCAAAAACTACCCCGGGTTGCGGGGGTTCAAGAGACCCAGTACTTC | CASSQKLPRVAGVQETQYF
once | TRBJ1-4 | NA | TRBV19 | TGTGCCAGTAGTATGGTCCGTGAAGCAAATGAAAAACTGTTTTTT | CASSMVREANEKLFF
few | TRBJ1-1 | TRBD1 | TRBV7-2 | TGTGCCAGCAGCTTACGGACAGGGGGCCTCATGAACACTGAAGCTTTCTTT | CASSLRTGGLMNTEAFF
NA | TRBJ2-3 | NA | TRBV5-6 | TGTGCCAGCAGCTTGGGGGGGCCTAAGTCCACAGATACGCAGTATTTT | CASSLGGPKSTDTQYF
NA | TRBJ2-2 | NA | TRBV19 | TGTGCCAGTAGAAAGCGCTCCACCGGGGAGCTGTTTTTT | CASRKRSTGELFF
NA | TRBJ2-7 | TRBD1 | TRBV5-1 | TGCGCCAGCAGCCCGACTGGGACAGGCCTCTACGAGCAGTACTTC | CASSPTGTGLYEQYF
few | TRBJ1-4 | TRBD1 | TRBV5-1 | TGCGCCAGCAGCTTGACAGGGGGTGGAGAAAAACTGTTTTTT | CASSLTGGGEKLFF
NA | TRBJ2-2 | TRBD2 | TRBV7-6 | TGTGCCAGCAGCTTAGTACTAGCGCGAAACACCGGGGAGCTGTTTTTT | CASSLVLARNTGELFF
NA | TRBJ2-7 | NA | TRBV18 | TGTGCCAGCTCTCCAGAACAGGGAGCCCCTTACGAGCAGTACTTC | CASSPEQGAPYEQYF
NA | TRBJ2-7 | TRBD2 | TRBV5-1 | TGCGCCAGCAGGAGCCAGGGTGGACTAGCGGGGGTCCCCTCCTACGAGCAGTACTTC | CASRSQGGLAGVPSYEQYF
NA | TRBJ2-6 | NA | TRBV27 | TGTGCCAGCAGTTTATCCACCGGACAGTCCTCTGGGGCCAACGTCCTGACTTTC | CASSLSTGQSSGANVLTF